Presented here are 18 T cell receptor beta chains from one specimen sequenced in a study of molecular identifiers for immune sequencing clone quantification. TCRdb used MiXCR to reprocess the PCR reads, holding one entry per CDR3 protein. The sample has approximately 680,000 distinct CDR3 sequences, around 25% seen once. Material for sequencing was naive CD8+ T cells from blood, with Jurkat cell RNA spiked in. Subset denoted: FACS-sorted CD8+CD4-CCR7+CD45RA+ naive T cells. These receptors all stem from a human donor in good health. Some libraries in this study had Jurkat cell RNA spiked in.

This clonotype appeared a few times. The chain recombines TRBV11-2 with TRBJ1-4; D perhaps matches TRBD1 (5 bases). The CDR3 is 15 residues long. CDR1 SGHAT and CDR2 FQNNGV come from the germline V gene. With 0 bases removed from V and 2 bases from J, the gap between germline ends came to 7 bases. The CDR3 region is CASSLDQGTNEKLFF. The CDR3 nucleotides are TGTGCCAGCAGCTTAGATCAGGGCACTAATGAAAAACTGTTTTTT.

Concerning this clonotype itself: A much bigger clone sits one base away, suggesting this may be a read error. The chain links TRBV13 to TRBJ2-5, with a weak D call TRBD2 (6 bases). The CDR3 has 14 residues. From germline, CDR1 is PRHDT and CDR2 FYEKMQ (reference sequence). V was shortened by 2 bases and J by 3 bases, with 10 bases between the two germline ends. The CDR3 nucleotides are TGTGCCAGCAGCTTAACTAGCAGGAAAGAGACCCAGTACTTC. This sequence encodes CASSLTSRKETQYF. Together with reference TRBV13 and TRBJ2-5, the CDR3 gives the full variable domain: AAGVIQSPRHLIKEKRETATLKCYPIPRHDTVYWYQQGPGQDPQFLISFYEKMQSDKGSIPDRFSAQQFSDYHSELNMSSLELGDSALYFCASSLTSRKETQYFGPGTRLLVL.

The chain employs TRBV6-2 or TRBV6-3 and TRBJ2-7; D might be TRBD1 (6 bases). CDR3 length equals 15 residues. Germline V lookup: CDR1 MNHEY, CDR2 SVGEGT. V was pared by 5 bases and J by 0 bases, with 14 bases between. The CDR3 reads CASSQLRDNSYEQYF. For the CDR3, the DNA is TGTGCCAGCAGTCAACTCCGGGACAACTCCTACGAGCAGTACTTC.

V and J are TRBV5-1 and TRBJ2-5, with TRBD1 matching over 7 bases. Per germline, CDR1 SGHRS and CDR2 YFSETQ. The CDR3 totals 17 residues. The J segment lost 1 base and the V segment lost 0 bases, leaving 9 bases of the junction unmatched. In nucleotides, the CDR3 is TGCGCCAGCAGCTTGGAATTAGGGGGCCAAATCCAAGAGACCCAGTACTTC. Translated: CASSLELGGQIQETQYF.

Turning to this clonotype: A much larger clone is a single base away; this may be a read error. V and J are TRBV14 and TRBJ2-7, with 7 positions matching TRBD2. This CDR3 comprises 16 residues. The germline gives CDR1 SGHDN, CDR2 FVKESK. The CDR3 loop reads CASSQDLWEGVDEQCF. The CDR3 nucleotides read TGTGCCAGCAGCCAAGATCTTTGGGAGGGCGTCGACGAGCAGTGCTTC.

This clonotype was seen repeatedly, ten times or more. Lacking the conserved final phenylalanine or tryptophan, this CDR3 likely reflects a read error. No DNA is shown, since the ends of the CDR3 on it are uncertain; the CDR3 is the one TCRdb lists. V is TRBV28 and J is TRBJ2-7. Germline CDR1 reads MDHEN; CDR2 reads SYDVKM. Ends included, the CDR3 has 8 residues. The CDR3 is CASSLGVI.

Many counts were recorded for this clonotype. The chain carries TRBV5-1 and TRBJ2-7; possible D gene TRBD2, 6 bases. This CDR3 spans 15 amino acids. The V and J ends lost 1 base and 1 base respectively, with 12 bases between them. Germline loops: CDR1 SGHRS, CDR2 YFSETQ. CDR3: CASSLSLGTSYEQYF. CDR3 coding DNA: TGCGCCAGCAGCTTGTCTCTAGGGACTTCCTACGAGCAGTACTTC.

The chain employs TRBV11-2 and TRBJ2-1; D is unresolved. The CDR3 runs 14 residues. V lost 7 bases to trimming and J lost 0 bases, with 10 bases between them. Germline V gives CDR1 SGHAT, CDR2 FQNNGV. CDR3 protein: CASTHWDSYNEQFF. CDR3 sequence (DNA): TGTGCCAGCACCCACTGGGACTCCTACAATGAGCAGTTCTTC.

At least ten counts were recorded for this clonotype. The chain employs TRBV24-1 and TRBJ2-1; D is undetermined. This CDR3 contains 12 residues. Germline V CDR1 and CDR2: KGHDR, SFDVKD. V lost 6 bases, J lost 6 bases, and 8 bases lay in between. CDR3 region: CATSSPVNEQFF. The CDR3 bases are TGTGCCACCAGTTCCCCAGTCAATGAGCAGTTCTTC.

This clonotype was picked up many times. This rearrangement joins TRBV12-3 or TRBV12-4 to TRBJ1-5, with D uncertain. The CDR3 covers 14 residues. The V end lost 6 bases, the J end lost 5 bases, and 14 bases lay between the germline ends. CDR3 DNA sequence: TGTGCCAGCAGCCATCATTGGGGTGATCAGCCCCAGCATTTT. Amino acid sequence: CASSHHWGDQPQHF.

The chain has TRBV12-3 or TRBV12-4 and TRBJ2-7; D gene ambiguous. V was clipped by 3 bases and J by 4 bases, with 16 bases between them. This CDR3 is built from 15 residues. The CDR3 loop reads CASSLVQEWSYEQYF. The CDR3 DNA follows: TGTGCCAGCAGTTTGGTCCAGGAATGGTCATACGAGCAGTACTTC.

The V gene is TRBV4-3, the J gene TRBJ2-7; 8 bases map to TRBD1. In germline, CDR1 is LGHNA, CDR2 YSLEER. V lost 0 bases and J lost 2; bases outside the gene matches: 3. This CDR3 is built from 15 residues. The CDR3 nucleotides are TGCGCCAGCAGCCAAGATGAACAGGGGGCCTACGAGCAGTACTTC. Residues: CASSQDEQGAYEQYF.

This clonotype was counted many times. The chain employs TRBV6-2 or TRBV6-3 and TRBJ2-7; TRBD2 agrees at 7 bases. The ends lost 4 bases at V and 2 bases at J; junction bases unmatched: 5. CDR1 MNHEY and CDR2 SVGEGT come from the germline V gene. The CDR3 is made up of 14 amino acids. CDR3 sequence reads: CASSSSGAPYEQYF. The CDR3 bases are TGTGCCAGCAGTTCGAGCGGGGCCCCCTACGAGCAGTACTTC.

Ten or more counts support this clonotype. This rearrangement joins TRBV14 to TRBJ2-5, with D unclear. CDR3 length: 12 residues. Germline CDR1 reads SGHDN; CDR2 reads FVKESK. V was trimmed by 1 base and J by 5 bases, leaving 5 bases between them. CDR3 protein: CASSQVFETQYF. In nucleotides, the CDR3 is TGTGCCAGCAGCCAAGTTTTCGAGACCCAGTACTTC.

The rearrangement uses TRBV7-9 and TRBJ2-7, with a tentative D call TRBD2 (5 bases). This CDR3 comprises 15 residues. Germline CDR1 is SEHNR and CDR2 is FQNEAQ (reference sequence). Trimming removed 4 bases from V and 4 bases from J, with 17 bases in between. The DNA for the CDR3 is TGTGCCAGCAGCTCCGTTCAGAGCGAGGGATACGAGCAGTACTTC. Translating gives CASSSVQSEGYEQYF.

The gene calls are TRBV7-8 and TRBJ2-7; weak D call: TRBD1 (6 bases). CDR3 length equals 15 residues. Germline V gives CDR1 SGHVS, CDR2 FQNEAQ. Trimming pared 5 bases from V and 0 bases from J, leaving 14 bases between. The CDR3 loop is CASSLGQISSYEQYF. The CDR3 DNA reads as TGTGCCAGCAGCCTCGGACAGATAAGCTCCTACGAGCAGTACTTC.

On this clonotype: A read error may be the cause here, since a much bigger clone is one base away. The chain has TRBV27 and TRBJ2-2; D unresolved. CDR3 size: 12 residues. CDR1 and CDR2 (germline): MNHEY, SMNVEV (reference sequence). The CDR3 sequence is CAGSISPGELFF. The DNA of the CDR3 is TGTGCCGGCAGTATCAGTCCCGGGGAGCTGTTTTTT.

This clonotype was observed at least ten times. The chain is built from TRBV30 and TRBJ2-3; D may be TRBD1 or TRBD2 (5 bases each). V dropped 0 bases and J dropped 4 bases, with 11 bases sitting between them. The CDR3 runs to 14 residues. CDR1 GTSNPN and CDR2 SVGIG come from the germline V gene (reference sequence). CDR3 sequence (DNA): TGTGCCTGGAGTGTAGGGCAGGGAGCAGATACGCAGTATTTT. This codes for CAWSVGQGADTQYF.